One and the same sample provided the 24 T cell receptor beta chains below, sequenced in a study of molecular identifiers for immune sequencing clone quantification. TCRdb analysed the PCR reads with MiXCR anew, one entry per CDR3 protein. The sample holds some 65,000 distinct CDR3 sequences, about a fifth seen once. The sequenced sample consisted of naive CD8+ T cells from blood, with Jurkat cell RNA spiked in. Subset meaning: FACS-sorted CD8+CD4-CCR7+CD45RA+ naive T cells. The source is a human donor in good health. Some libraries in this study had Jurkat cell RNA spiked in.

This clonotype was detected only a few times. The rearrangement joins TRBV5-1 to TRBJ2-7, with D maybe TRBD1 (6 bases). CDR1 SGHRS and CDR2 YFSETQ come from the germline V gene. The CDR3 is 13 residues long. The V and J ends lost 0 bases and 5 bases respectively, with 9 bases between them. The CDR3 is CASSLDREHEQYF. The CDR3 DNA follows: TGCGCCAGCAGCTTGGACAGGGAACACGAGCAGTACTTC.

This clonotype was counted ten times or more. J is TRBJ2-2 and V is TRBV12-3 or TRBV12-4; D unclear. V was cut by 5 bases and J by 1 base, with 5 bases left in between. The CDR3 covers 13 residues. CDR3 nucleotide sequence: TGTGCCAGCAGTAAACAGAACACCGGGGAGCTGTTTTTT. Translating it yields CASSKQNTGELFF.

This clonotype was picked up many times. The chain recombines TRBV5-1 with TRBJ1-1; weak D call: TRBD1 (6 bases). Germline CDR1 is SGHRS and CDR2 is YFSETQ. The CDR3 length is 16 residues. Trimming shortened V by 5 bases and J by 1 base, and 18 bases separated the two germline ends. The CDR3 region is CASREPADSPNTEAFF. The CDR3 DNA reads as TGCGCCAGCAGGGAACCGGCGGACAGTCCGAACACTGAAGCTTTCTTT.

A note on this clonotype: Since a much larger clone is just one base distant, this may be a read error. The gene calls are TRBV27 and TRBJ2-7, with TRBD2 matching over 12 bases. Looked up from germline, CDR1 is MNHEY and CDR2 is SMNVEV (reference sequence). The length of the CDR3 is 15 residues. In DNA, the CDR3 is TGTGCCAGCAGTTTATCGGGACTAGCGGGCTACGAGCAGTGCTTC. Protein sequence: CASSLSGLAGYEQCF.

The chain couples TRBV12-5 to TRBJ2-5, with D perhaps matching TRBD2 (7 bases). The CDR3 consists of 14 residues. V was clipped by 5 bases and J by 5 bases, with 15 bases between them. Germline V gene data show CDR1 as LGHNT and CDR2 as FRNRAP. The CDR3 reads CASGQGGGTETQYF. CDR3 bases: TGTGCTAGTGGTCAGGGCGGGGGCACGGAGACCCAGTACTTC.

This clonotype was found once. This chain joins TRBV7-9 and TRBJ2-1; 7 bases agree with TRBD1. Germline CDR1 reads SEHNR; CDR2 reads FQNEAQ (reference sequence). J lost 1 base, V lost 8 bases, and 8 bases had no gene match. The CDR3 runs to 15 residues. The DNA for the CDR3 is TGTGCCAGCGATGGGGACAGTTGGTCCTACAATGAGCAGTTCTTC. It translates to CASDGDSWSYNEQFF. The full variable domain, in which reference TRBV7-9 and TRBJ2-1 provide the parts outside the CDR3, is DTGVSQNPRHKITKRGQNVTFRCDPISEHNRLYWYRQTLGQGPEFLTYFQNEAQLEKSRLLSDRFSAERPKGSFSTLEIQRTEQGDSAMYLCASDGDSWSYNEQFFGPGTRLTVL.

Worth noting for this clonotype: The CDR3 end shows no conserved phenylalanine or tryptophan, and so a read error is likely. Because the CDR3's place on the DNA is in doubt, the DNA is left out and the CDR3 is given as listed by TCRdb. CDR3 residues: CASSSLVSILAKNIQCL. The rearrangement joins TRBV23-1 to TRBJ2-4. TRBV23-1 is marked as an open reading frame, function uncertain. The CDR3 totals 17 residues, both ends included.

This clonotype was seen repeatedly, ten times or more. This chain links TRBV19 with TRBJ2-3, with D uncertain. CDR1 LNHDA and CDR2 SQIVND come from the germline V gene (reference sequence). The CDR3 contains 14 residues. Trimming left V 5 bases short and J 2 bases short, with 11 bases between. The CDR3 here is CASSPAPITDTQYF. CDR3 DNA: TGTGCCAGTAGTCCAGCGCCAATCACAGATACGCAGTATTTT.

This clonotype has at least ten counts. The chain couples TRBV20-1 to TRBJ2-5; D gene unclear. CDR3 length equals 14 residues. Germline-derived CDR1 and CDR2 are DFQATT and SNEGSKA (reference sequence). Trimming stripped 0 bases from V and 2 bases from J, with 10 bases between. The CDR3 region has the DNA TGCAGTGCTAGAGATCCCGACGGTCAAGAGACCCAGTACTTC. As protein: CSARDPDGQETQYF.

At least ten counts were recorded for this clonotype. This rearrangement joins TRBV30 to TRBJ2-3, with D possibly matching TRBD1 (5 bases). The CDR3 has 15 amino acids. Trimming cost V 1 base and J 0 bases, with 11 bases left between them. Germline V gene data show CDR1 as GTSNPN and CDR2 as SVGIG (reference sequence). The CDR3 DNA sequence: TGTGCCTGGAGTGAGGGGTTTTCTAGCACAGATACGCAGTATTTT. Translating gives CAWSEGFSSTDTQYF.

The rearrangement joins TRBV20-1 to TRBJ2-1; D ambiguous. The CDR3 is 11 residues long. The germline CDR1 and CDR2 sequences are DFQATT and SNEGSKA (reference sequence). V was shortened by 2 bases and J by 9 bases, with 8 bases between the two germline ends. CDR3 in DNA: TGCAGTGCTAGACTAGTTTCTGAGCAGTTCTTC. Its translation is CSARLVSEQFF.

This clonotype was counted ten times or more. The gene calls are TRBV4-3 and TRBJ2-7; D uncertain. Trimming removed 0 bases from V and 1 base from J, with 4 bases in between. The germline gives CDR1 LGHNA, CDR2 YSLEER. The CDR3 spans 13 residues. CDR3 amino acids: CASSQDVSYEQYF. Here the CDR3 DNA reads TGCGCCAGCAGCCAAGACGTTTCCTACGAGCAGTACTTC.

This clonotype was seen many times. CDR3 region: CASSLVRYSYNEQFF. For the CDR3, the DNA is TGTGCCAGCAGCTTAGTGCGGTACTCTTACAATGAGCAGTTCTTC. The chain uses TRBV7-2 and TRBJ2-1; D is uncertain. Deletions cut 1 base from V and 4 bases from J, with 11 bases between. The CDR3 contains 15 residues. The V gene's germline CDR1 is SGHTA and CDR2 FQGNSA.

This clonotype has a count of ten or more. V gene TRBV7-9 combines with J gene TRBJ2-6; no clear D. The V end was cut by 3 bases, the J end by 0 bases, with 9 bases between. CDR1 and CDR2 (germline): SEHNR, FQNEAQ (reference sequence). The CDR3 runs to 16 residues. In DNA form, the CDR3 reads TGTGCCAGCAGCTTTGATCCAGCCTCTGGGGCCAACGTCCTGACTTTC. Its translation: CASSFDPASGANVLTF.

The genes are TRBV4-2 and TRBJ2-2, with 12 positions matching TRBD2. The V gene's germline CDR1 is LGHNA and CDR2 YNFKEQ. The trim removed 4 bases at V and 4 bases at J, leaving 13 bases unmatched. The CDR3 length is 19 residues. CDR3 in DNA: TGTGCCAGCAGCCCATCTACACTAGCGGGAGGTGCATCCACCGGGGAGCTGTTTTTT. It translates to CASSPSTLAGGASTGELFF.

This clonotype was counted ten times or more. The chain is built from TRBV3-1 and TRBJ2-7, with 7 nucleotides matching TRBD1. The CDR3 runs 15 residues. With V trimmed by 0 bases and J by 2 bases, 4 bases remained unmatched. Germline loops: CDR1 LGHDT, CDR2 YNNKEL (reference sequence). The DNA of the CDR3 is TGTGCCAGCAGCCAAGACCGGGACAGAACCTACGAGCAGTACTTC. Translating gives CASSQDRDRTYEQYF.

This clonotype was found many times. The CDR3 is CASRQGLSYEQYF. In nucleotides, the CDR3 is TGTGCCAGCAGACAGGGCCTGTCCTACGAGCAGTACTTC. V is TRBV2 and J is TRBJ2-7; TRBD1 might be the D (6 bases). V lost 6 bases and J 1 base, leaving 10 bases between the germline ends. The V gene's germline CDR1 is SNHLY and CDR2 FYNNEI. The CDR3 has 13 residues.

A word on this clonotype: This may arise from a read error, as a much more abundant clone is one base away. This rearrangement joins TRBV29-1 to TRBJ2-1, with TRBD2 matching 11 bases. With V trimmed by 0 bases and J by 7 bases, 8 bases remained unmatched. The CDR3 has 16 amino acids. From germline, CDR1 is SQVTM and CDR2 ANQGSEA. CDR3 sequence reads: CSVEDRLAGGPNEQFF. Written as DNA, the CDR3 is TGCAGCGTTGAAGATCGGCTAGCGGGAGGTCCGAATGAGCAGTTCTTC.

This clonotype was found many times. The rearrangement links TRBV27 to TRBJ2-3; D is perhaps TRBD1 (5 bases). The ends were cut back, 4 bases at V and 0 bases at J, with 14 bases in the middle. Germline V gene lookup returns CDR1 MNHEY and CDR2 SMNVEV (reference sequence). There are 16 residues in the CDR3. The DNA of the CDR3 is TGTGCCAGCAGTTGGGGCTCGGCACTTAGCACAGATACGCAGTATTTT. This translates into CASSWGSALSTDTQYF.

This clonotype was seen ten or more times. This chain connects TRBV28 to TRBJ2-7, with a tentative D call TRBD1 (5 bases). Germline V lookup: CDR1 MDHEN, CDR2 SYDVKM. V was trimmed by 7 bases and J by 1 base, leaving 11 bases between them. The CDR3 has 13 residues. CDR3 loop: CASTPGHSYEQYF. CDR3 in DNA: TGTGCCAGCACCCCCGGACATTCCTACGAGCAGTACTTC.

The chain combines TRBV9 with TRBJ2-1; D may be TRBD2 (6 bases). The CDR3 has 13 amino acids. CDR1 is SGDLS and CDR2 is YYNGEE in the germline V gene. V dropped 4 bases and J dropped 10 bases, with 15 bases sitting between them. Written as DNA, the CDR3 is TGTGCCAGCAGCATAGGACTAAAACGGGAGCAGTTCTTC. Translation gives CASSIGLKREQFF. Filled out from reference TRBV9 and TRBJ2-1, the complete variable domain reads DSGVTQTPKHLITATGQRVTLRCSPRSGDLSVYWYQQSLDQGLQFLIQYYNGEERAKGNILERFSAQQFPDLHSELNLSSLELGDSALYFCASSIGLKREQFFGPGTRLTVL.

This clonotype was counted at least ten times. This chain connects TRBV28 to TRBJ2-3, with 12 bases lining up with TRBD2. This CDR3 has 19 residues. The germline CDR1 and CDR2 sequences are MDHEN and SYDVKM. The V segment lost 3 bases and the J segment 4 bases; nucleotides outside the gene matches: 14. The chain's CDR3 is CASSFPRTSGNQGADTQYF. As DNA, the CDR3 is TGTGCCAGCAGTTTCCCCCGGACTAGCGGGAATCAAGGGGCAGATACGCAGTATTTT.

The chain combines TRBV12-3 or TRBV12-4 with TRBJ1-1; tentative D call: TRBD1 (5 bases). Deletions cut 7 bases from V and 4 bases from J, with 13 bases between. The CDR3 covers 13 residues. DNA of the CDR3: TGTGCCAGCAACCCCTCCGGGGGCACTGAAGCTTTCTTT. This codes for CASNPSGGTEAFF.

Comment on this clonotype: Being one base from a much bigger clone, this may be a read error. The chain has TRBV6-5 and TRBJ2-1, with a possible D match to TRBD1 (5 bases). Trimming left V 7 bases short and J 8 bases short, with 15 bases between. Looked up from germline, CDR1 is MNHEY and CDR2 is SVGAGI. This CDR3 spans 13 amino acids. CDR3 nucleotide sequence: TGTGCCAGCACTTCAGGGCTGGGGTATGAGCAGTTCTTC. The encoded protein is CASTSGLGYEQFF.